The entry below gives a single T cell receptor (beta chain) sequence along with its context. Antigen unknown. The iRepertoire nested amplicon-rescue multiplex PCR amplified TCR alpha and beta CDR3s from RNA. Tissue mRNA or PBMC total RNA, roughly 90-450 ng, went into one-step reverse transcription and amplification. Each CDR3 protein is one row after TCRdb ran MiXCR on the multiplex PCR reads. The sample records around 150,000 distinct CDR3 sequences, 35% to 50% being singletons. This sample was taken from a study of glioma-infiltrating T cells. Study-wide results and caveats: Tissue-blood divergence was below expectation in non-neoplastic patients, above in gliomas. CDR3 overlap between tissue and blood was very small.

Germline lookup yields CDR1 SNHLY and CDR2 FYNNEI. Trimming cost V 1 base and J 8 bases, with 11 bases left between them. CDR3 length equals 14 residues. This sequence was found in a human donor with low-grade glioma or glioblastoma, undergoing nonglioma brain surgery, or in good health (not recorded which). Material for sequencing was glioma tissue, nonneoplastic brain tissue, or PBMCs (not recorded which). The chain links TRBV2 to TRBJ2-2; no reliable D call. As DNA, the CDR3 is TGTGCCAGCAGTGAAGGGCCTGTCGGAGGGGAGCTGTTTTTT. Its translation: CASSEGPVGGELFF.